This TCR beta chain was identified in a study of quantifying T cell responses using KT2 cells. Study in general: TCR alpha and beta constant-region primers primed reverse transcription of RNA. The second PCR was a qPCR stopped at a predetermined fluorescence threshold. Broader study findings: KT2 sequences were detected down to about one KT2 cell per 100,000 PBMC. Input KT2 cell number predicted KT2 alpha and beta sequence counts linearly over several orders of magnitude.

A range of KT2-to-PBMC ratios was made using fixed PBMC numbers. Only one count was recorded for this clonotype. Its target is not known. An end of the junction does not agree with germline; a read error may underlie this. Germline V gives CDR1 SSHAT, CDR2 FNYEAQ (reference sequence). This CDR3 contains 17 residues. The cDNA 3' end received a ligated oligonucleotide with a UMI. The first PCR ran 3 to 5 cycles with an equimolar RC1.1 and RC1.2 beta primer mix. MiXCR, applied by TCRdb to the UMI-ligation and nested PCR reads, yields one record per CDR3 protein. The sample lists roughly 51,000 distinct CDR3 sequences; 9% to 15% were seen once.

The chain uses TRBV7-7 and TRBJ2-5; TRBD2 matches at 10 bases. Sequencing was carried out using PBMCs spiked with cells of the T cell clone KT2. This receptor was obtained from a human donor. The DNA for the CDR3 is TGTGCTAGCAGCTTAGCCGAGGTAGCGGGAGGTTTGGAGACCCAGTACTTC. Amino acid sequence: CASSLAEVAGGLETQYF.